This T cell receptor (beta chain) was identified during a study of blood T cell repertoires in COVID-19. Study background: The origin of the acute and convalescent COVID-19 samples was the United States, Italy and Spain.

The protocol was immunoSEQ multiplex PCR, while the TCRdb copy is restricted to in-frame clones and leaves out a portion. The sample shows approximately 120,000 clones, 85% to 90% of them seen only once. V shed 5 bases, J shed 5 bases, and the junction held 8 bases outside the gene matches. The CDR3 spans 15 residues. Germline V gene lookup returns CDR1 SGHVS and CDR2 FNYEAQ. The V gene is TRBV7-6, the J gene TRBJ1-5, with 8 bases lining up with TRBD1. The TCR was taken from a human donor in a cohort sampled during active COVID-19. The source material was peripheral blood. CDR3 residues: CASSPGQGWHQPQHF. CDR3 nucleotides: TGTGCCAGCAGCCCCGGACAGGGTTGGCATCAGCCCCAGCATTTT.